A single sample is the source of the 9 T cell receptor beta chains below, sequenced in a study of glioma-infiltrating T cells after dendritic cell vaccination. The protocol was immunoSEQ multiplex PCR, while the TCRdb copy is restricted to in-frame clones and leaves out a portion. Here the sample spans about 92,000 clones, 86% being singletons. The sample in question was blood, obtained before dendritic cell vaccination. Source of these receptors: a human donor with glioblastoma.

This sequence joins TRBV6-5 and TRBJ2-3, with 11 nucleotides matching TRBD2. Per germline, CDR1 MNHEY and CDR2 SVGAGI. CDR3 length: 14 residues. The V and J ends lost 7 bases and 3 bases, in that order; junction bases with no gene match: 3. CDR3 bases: TGTGCCAGCACCATAGCGGGGGGGACAGATACGCAGTATTTT. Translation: CASTIAGGTDTQYF.

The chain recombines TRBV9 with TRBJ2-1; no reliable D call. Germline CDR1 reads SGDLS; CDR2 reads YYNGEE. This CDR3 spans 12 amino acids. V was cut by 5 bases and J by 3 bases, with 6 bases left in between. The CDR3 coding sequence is TGTGCCAGCAGTCCCCGCTACAATGAGCAGTTCTTC. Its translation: CASSPRYNEQFF.

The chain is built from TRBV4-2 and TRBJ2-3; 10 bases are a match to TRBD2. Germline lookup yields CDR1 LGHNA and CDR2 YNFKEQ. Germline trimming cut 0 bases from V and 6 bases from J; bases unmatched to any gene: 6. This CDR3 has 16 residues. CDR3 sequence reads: CASSQEAGGPPDTQYF. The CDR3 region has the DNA TGTGCCAGCAGCCAAGAAGCGGGAGGGCCCCCGGATACGCAGTATTTT.

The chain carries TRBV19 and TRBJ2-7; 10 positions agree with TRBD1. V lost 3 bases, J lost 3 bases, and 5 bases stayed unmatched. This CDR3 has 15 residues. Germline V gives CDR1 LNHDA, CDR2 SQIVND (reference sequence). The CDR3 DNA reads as TGTGCCAGTAGTATCGACAGGGGGCCTATCTACGAGCAGTACTTC. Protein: CASSIDRGPIYEQYF.

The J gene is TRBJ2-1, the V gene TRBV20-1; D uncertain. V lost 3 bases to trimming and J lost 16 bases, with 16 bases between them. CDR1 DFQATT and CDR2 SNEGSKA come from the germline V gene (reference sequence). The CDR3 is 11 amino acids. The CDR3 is CSASGWVAPFF. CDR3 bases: TGCAGTGCTAGTGGGTGGGTAGCCCCCTTCTTC.

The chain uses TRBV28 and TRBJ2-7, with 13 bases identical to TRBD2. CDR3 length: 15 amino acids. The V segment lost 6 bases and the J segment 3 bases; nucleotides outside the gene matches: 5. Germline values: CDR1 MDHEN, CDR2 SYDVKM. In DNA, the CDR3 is TGTGCCAGCAGACGACTAGCGGGAGGTGACTACGAGCAGTACTTC. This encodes CASRRLAGGDYEQYF.

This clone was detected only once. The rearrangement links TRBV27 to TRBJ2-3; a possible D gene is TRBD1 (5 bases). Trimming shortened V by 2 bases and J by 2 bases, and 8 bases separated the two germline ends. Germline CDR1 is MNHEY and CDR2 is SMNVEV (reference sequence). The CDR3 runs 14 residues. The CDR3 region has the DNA TGTGCCAGCAGTTTAGGGGCCATCACAGATACGCAGTATTTT. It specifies CASSLGAITDTQYF.

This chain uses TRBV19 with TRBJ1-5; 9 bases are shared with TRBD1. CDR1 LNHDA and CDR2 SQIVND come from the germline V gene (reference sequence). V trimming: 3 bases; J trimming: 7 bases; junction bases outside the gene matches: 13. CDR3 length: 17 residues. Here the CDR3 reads CASSIPAGQGLGQPQHF. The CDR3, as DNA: TGTGCCAGTAGTATTCCAGCCGGACAGGGGCTCGGGCAGCCCCAGCATTTT.

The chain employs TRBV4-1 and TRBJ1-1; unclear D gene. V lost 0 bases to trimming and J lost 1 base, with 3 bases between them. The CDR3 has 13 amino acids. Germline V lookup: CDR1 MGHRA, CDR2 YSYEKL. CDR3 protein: CASSQDRNTEAFF. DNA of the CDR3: TGCGCCAGCAGCCAAGACAGGAACACTGAAGCTTTCTTT.